This TCR beta chain originates from a study of T cells in Graves' hyperthyroidism and ophthalmopathy. The overall study: Any treatment followed the collection of peripheral blood at initial diagnosis. Study results and limitations: Blood shared most expanded thyroid clonotypes above 0.001.

It was uncontrolled infection, other autoimmune disease, pregnancy or lactation that excluded patients. Each 10 ml fresh peripheral blood draw supplied the PBMCs. There are many counts of this clonotype. Antigen unknown. The CDR3 loop spans 13 amino acids. The J segment lost 0 bases and the V segment lost 6 bases, leaving 3 bases of the junction unmatched. In germline, CDR1 is DFQATT, CDR2 SNEGSKA (reference sequence). What was amplified from RNA transcripts were TCR beta CDR3 regions. The primer set for the first-round RT-PCR of the TCR CDR3 was HTBI. Each CDR3 protein gets one entry after TCRdb re-called the multiplex PCR reads with MiXCR. The sample has around 700,000 distinct CDR3 sequences, over 15% seen once.

The chain uses TRBV20-1 and TRBJ2-7, with 9 positions matching TRBD1. The sequenced sample was blood. The receptor's source is a woman in her fifties or sixties with Graves' hyperthyroidism that later progressed to Graves' ophthalmopathy. The DNA for the CDR3 is TGCAGTGCCGAGACAGGGGGCTCCTACGAGCAGTACTTC. Its translation is CSAETGGSYEQYF.